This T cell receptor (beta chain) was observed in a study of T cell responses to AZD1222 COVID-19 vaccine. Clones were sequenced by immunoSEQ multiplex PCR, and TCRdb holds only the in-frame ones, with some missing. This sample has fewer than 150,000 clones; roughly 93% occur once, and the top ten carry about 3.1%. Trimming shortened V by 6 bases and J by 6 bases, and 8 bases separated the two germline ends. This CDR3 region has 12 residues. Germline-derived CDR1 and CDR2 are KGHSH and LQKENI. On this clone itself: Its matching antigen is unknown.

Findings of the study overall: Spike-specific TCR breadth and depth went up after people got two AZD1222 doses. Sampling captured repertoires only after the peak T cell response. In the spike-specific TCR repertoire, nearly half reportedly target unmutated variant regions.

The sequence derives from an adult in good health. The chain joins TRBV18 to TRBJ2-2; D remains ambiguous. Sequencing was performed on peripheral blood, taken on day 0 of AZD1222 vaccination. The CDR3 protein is CASSPQAGELFF. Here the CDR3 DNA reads TGTGCCAGCTCTCCTCAGGCCGGGGAGCTGTTTTTT. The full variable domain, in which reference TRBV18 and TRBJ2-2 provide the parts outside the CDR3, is NAGVMQNPRHLVRRRGQEARLRCSPMKGHSHVYWYRQLPEEGLKFMVYLQKENIIDESGMPKERFSAEFPKEGPSILRIQQVVRGDSAAYFCASSPQAGELFFGEGSRLTVL.